This TCR beta chain emerged from a study of T cell repertoires in cytomegalovirus infection. Findings and limits, study-wide: There were HLA-C-restricted CMV-specific TCR beta clonotypes dominating the ex vivo response. Carriers of CMV plus the relevant HLA were identified by cumulative public TCR beta family frequency.

CDR3 length: 15 amino acids. V lost 0 bases to trimming and J lost 2 bases, with 11 bases between them. Germline assignment: CDR1 MNHNY and CDR2 SVGAGI (reference sequence). TCRdb processed the reads anew with MiXCR; each CDR3 protein has one entry. The data show 900,000 to 950,000 distinct CDR3 sequences, with about a third seen just once and more than 13% held by the top ten. With regard to this clonotype: Antigen: not known.

This clonotype originated in a human donor in good health (CMV status not recorded). Some clones in this sample may be carry-over from other donors' samples. The chain combines TRBV6-6 with TRBJ2-7; D not resolved. This specimen was cultured CD8+ T cells from PBMCs, taken from culture after CMV antigen stimulation. The CDR3 DNA follows: TGTGCCAGCAGTTACTCGAAGCAGGCCACCTACGAGCAGTACTTC. Translation gives CASSYSKQATYEQYF.